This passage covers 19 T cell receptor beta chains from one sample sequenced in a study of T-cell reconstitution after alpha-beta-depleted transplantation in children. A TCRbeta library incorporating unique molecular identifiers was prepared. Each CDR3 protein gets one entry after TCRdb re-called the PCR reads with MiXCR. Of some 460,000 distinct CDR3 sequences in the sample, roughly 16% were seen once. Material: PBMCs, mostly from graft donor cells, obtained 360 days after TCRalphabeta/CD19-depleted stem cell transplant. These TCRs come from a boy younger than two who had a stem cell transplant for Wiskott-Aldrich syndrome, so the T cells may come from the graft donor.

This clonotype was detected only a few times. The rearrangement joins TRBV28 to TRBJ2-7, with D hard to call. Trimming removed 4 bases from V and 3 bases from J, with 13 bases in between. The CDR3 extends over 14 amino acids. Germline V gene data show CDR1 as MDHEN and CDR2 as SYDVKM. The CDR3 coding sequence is TGTGCCAGCAGTTCCCCCAGTCGAGTCTACGAGCAGTACTTC. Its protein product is CASSSPSRVYEQYF.

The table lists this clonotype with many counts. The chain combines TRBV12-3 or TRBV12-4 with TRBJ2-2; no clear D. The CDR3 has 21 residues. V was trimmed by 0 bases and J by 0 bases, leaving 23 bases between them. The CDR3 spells CASSLALIGHVRFANTGELFF. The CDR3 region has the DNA TGTGCCAGCAGTTTAGCGCTAATTGGGCACGTCAGATTCGCGAACACCGGGGAGCTGTTTTTT.

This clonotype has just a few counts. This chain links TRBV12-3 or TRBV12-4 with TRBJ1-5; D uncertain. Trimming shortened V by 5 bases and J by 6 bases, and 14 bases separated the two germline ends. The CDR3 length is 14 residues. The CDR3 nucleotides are TGTGCCAGCAGTCCCTACAGTCTCGGTCAGCCCCAGCATTTT. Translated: CASSPYSLGQPQHF.

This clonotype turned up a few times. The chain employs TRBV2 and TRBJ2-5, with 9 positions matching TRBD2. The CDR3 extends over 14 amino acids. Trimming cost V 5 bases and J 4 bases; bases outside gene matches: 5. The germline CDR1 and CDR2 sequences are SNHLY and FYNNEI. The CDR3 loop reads CASSRLAEGETQYF. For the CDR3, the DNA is TGTGCCAGCAGTCGACTAGCGGAGGGAGAGACCCAGTACTTC.

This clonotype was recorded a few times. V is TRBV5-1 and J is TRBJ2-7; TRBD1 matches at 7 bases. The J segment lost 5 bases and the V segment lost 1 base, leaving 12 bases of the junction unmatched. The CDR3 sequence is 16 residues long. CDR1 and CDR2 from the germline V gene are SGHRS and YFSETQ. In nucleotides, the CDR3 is TGCGCCAGCAGCTTGACATTTGGGACAGCCTGGAACGAGCAGTACTTC. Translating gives CASSLTFGTAWNEQYF.

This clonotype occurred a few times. The CDR3 nucleotides read TGTGCCAGCAGCTTAAGGCCGGCGAACACCGGGGAGCTGTTTTTT. The encoded protein is CASSLRPANTGELFF. The rearrangement joins TRBV7-2 to TRBJ2-2; no firm D call. This CDR3 has 15 residues. V was clipped by 2 bases and J by 0 bases, with 7 bases between them. The germline V gene has CDR1 SGHTA and CDR2 FQGNSA.

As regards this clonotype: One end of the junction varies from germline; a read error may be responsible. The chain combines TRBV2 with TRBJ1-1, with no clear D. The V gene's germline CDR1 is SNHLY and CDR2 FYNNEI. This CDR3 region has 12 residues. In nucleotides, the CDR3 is TGTGCCAGCAGACGCGGACCGGCATGGGCTTTTTTT. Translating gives CASRRGPAWAFF.

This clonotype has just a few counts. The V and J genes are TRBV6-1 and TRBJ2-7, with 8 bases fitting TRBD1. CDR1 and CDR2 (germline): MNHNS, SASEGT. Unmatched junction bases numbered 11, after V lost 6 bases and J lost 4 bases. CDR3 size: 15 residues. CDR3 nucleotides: TGTGCCAGCAGCCCCTTCCAGGGGGCGGGATACGAGCAGTACTTC. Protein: CASSPFQGAGYEQYF.

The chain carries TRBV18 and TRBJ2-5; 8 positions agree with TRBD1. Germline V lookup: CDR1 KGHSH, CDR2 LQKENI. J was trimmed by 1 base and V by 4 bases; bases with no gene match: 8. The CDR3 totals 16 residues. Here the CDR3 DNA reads TGTGCCAGCTCACTACGGGACAGGCGGACCCAAGAGACCCAGTACTTC. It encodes CASSLRDRRTQETQYF.

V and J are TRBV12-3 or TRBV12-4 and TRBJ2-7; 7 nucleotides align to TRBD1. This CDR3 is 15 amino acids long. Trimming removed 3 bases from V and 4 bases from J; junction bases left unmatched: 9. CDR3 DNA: TGTGCCAGCAGTTTCCTCGGACAGGCCCCTTACGAGCAGTACTTC. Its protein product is CASSFLGQAPYEQYF.

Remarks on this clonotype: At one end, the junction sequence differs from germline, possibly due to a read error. For the CDR3, the DNA is TGCGCCTGCAGCCAAACCGTGTGGGGGGTTTTGAATGAGCAGTTCTTC. It encodes CACSQTVWGVLNEQFF. V usage is TRBV4-3 and J usage is TRBJ2-1, with TRBD2 as a possible D gene (6 bases). The CDR3 spans 16 residues. Germline-derived CDR1 and CDR2 are LGHNA and YSLEER.

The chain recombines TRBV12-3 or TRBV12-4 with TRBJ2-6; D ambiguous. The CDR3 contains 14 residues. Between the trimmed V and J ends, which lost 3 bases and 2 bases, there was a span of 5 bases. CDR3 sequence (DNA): TGTGCCAGCAGTTTGCCGACTGGGGCCAACGTCCTGACTTTC. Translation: CASSLPTGANVLTF.

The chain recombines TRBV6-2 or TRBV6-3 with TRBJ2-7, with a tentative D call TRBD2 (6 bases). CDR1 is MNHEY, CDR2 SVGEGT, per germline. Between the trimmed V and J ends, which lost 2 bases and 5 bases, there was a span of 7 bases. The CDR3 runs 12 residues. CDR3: CASSYRENEQYF. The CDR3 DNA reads TGTGCCAGCAGTTACCGGGAGAACGAGCAGTACTTC.

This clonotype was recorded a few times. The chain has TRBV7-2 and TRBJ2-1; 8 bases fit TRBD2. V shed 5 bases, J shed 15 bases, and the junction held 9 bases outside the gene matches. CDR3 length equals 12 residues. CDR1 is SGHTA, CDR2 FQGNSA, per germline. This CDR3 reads CASSGPGLGGFF. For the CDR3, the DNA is TGTGCCAGCAGCGGTCCGGGACTAGGGGGGTTCTTC.

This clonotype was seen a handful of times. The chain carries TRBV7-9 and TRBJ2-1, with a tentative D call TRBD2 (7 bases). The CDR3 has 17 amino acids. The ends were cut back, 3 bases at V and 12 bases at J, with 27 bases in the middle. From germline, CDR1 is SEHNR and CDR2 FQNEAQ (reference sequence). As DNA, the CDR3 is TGTGCCAGCAGCTTTATCACGACTAGCAGGAGGGAAGGGGGGCAGTTCTTC. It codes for CASSFITTSRREGGQFF.

The CDR3 bases are TGTGCCAGCAGTTTTCAAAGGACCGCCTACAATGAGCAGTTCTTC. This gives the protein CASSFQRTAYNEQFF. This rearrangement joins TRBV12-3 or TRBV12-4 to TRBJ2-1; D remains ambiguous. V gave up 3 bases and J gave up 2 bases, with 11 bases separating them. The CDR3 loop spans 15 amino acids.

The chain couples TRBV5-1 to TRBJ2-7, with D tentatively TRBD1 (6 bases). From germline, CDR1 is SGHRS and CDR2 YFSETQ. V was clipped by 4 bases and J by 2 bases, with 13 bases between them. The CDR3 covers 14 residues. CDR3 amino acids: CASSSRTVAYEQYF. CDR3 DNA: TGCGCCAGCAGCAGCCGGACAGTAGCCTACGAGCAGTACTTC.

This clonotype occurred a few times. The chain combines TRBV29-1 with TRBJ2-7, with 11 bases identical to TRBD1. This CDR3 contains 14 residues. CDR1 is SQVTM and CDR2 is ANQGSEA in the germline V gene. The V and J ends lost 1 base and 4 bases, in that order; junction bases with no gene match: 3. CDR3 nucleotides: TGCAGCGTTGAAGGCGGACAGGGGGCTTACGAGCAGTACTTC. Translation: CSVEGGQGAYEQYF.

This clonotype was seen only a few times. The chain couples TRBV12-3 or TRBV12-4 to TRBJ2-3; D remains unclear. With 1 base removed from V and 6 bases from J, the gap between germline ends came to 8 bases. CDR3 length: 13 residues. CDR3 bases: TGTGCCAGCAGTTTAGGGTCGCGGGATACGCAGTATTTT. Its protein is CASSLGSRDTQYF.